The clone carrying this T cell receptor beta chain was found a few times. The antigen remains undetermined. CDR3 length equals 19 residues. Trimming removed 7 bases from V and 8 bases from J, with 33 bases in between. The germline V gene has CDR1 MNHNS and CDR2 SASEGT. The source of the sample is a study of blood T cells in healthy people across ages. The use of a sample-barcoded 5' primer and a J-beta primer mix characterized a second PCR of roughly 6 to 11 cycles. Every sample gave at least 2.5 million paired-end reads containing CDR3. TCRdb analysed the 5' RACE reads with MiXCR anew, one entry per CDR3 protein. The sample contains hundreds of thousands of distinct CDR3 sequences, roughly 56% of which appear only once. General study results and limits: Older age went with lower TCR beta diversity per million T cells, in a roughly linear way. When set beside aged donors, long-lived donors presented more naive CD4+ cells and higher diversity.

Total RNA amounts of at least 5 micrograms were extracted per sample. The chain is built from TRBV6-1 and TRBJ2-4, with D tentatively TRBD1 (5 bases). The sequence came from a man aged 40-55 years in good health. Source material: blood. CDR3 DNA: TGTGCCAGCACCCAGGGTATAAGGGAACAGCCATCGATAGGCGACATTCAGTACTTC. Translation: CASTQGIREQPSIGDIQYF.